This record concerns one T cell receptor (beta chain) sequence. Its specificity is not known. These data are taken from a study of OX40 agonist ivuxolimab in advanced cancers. The overall study: Patients received ivuxolimab, an intravenous treatment, every 2 weeks at 0.01 to 10 mg/kg.

Germline assignment: CDR1 MDHEN and CDR2 SYDVKM. With 3 bases removed from V and 6 bases from J, the gap between germline ends came to 14 bases. The CDR3 covers 15 residues. Findings and limits, study-wide: Nonresponders included some who also had low normalized T-cell clonal expansion.

Libraries were prepared by immunoSEQ multiplex PCR; TCRdb keeps only in-frame clonotypes and omits some of them. The data show about 58,000 clones, approximately 87% seen once. This chain uses TRBV28 with TRBJ1-4; TRBD1 is a possible D gene (6 bases). The receptor comes from an adult with an advanced solid tumor such as melanoma, head and neck, liver or kidney cancer. Specimen: CD4+ or CD8+ T cells sorted from blood, collected in a trial of the OX40 agonist ivuxolimab. This chain's CDR3 is CASSLSGGADEKLFF. For the CDR3, the DNA is TGTGCCAGCAGTTTGTCGGGGGGGGCTGATGAAAAACTGTTTTTT.